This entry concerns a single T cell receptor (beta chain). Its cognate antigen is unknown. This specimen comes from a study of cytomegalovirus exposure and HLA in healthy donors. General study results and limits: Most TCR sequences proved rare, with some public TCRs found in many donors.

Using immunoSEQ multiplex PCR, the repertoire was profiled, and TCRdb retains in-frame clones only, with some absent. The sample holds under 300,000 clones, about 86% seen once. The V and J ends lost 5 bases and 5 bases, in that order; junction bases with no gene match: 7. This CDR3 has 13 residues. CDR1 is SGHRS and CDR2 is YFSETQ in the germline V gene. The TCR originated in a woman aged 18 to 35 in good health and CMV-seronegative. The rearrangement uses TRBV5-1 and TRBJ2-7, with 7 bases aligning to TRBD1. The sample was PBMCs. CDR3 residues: CASRETGFNEQYF. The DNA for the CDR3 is TGCGCCAGCAGGGAGACAGGGTTCAACGAGCAGTACTTC. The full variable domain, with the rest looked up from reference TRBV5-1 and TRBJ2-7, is KAGVTQTPRYLIKTRGQQVTLSCSPISGHRSVSWYQQTPGQGLQFLFEYFSETQRNKGNFPGRFSGRQFSNSRSEMNVSTLELGDSALYLCASRETGFNEQYFGPGTRLTVT.